The subject of this entry is one T cell receptor (beta chain). Its target is not known. Profiling relied on immunoSEQ multiplex PCR, and the TCRdb table lists in-frame clones only, not all of them. The data contain fewer than 8,000 clones, 80% of them singletons. The time point is: 2015-2016 season, 7 days after influenza vaccination. This specimen comes from a study of follicular helper T cells after annual influenza vaccination. Study results and caveats: ICOS+CD38+ cTfh clonality tracked population frequency, and its change tracked circulating plasmablast change. Yearly vaccinations repeatedly recalled conserved clonotypes in ICOS+CD38+ cTfh.

Germline V gives CDR1 ENHRY, CDR2 SYGVKD. V was pared by 6 bases and J by 4 bases, with 13 bases between. The length of the CDR3 is 14 residues. The specimen comprised CXCR5- memory CD4+ T cells sorted from blood, sampled 7 days after influenza vaccination. The sequence came from an adult who received the influenza vaccine. The chain combines TRBV10-3 with TRBJ1-3; D gene ambiguous. CDR3 bases: TGTGCCATCAGGACCCCAGGCCTGGGAAACACCATATATTTT. It codes for CAIRTPGLGNTIYF.